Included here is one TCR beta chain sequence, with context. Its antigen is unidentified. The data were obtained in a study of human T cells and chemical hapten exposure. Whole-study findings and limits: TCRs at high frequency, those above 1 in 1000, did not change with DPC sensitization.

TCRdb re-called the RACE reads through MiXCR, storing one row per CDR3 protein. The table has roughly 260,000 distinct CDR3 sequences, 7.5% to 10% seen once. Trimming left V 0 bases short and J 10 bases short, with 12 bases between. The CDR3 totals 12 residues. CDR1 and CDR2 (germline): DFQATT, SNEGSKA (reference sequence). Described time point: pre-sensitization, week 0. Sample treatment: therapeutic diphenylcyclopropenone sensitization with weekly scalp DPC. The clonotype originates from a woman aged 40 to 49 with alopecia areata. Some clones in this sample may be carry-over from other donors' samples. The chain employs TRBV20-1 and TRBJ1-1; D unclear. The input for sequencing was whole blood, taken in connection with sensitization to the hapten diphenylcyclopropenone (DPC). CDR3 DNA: TGCAGTGCTAGAGATACGAGACGGGTAGCTTTCTTT. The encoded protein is CSARDTRRVAFF.